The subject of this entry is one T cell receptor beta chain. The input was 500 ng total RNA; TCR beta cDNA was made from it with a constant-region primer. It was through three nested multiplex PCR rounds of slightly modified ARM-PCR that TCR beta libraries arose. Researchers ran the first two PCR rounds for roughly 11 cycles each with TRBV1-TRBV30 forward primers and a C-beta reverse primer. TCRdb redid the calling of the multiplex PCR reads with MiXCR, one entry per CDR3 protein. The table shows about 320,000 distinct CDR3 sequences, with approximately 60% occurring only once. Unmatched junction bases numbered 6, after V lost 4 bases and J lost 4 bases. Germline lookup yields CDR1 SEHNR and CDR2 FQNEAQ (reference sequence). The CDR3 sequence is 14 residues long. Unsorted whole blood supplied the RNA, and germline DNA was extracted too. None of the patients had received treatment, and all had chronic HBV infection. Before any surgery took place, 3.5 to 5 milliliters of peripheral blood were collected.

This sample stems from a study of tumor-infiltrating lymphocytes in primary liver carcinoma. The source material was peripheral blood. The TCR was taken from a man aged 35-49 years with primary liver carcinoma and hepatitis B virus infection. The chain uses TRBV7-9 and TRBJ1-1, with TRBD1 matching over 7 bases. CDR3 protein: CASSSTGSGTEAFF. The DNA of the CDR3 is TGTGCCAGCAGCTCGACAGGGTCCGGCACTGAAGCTTTCTTT.